The 5 T cell receptor beta chains listed next were all sequenced from one sample in a study of blood T cell repertoires in COVID-19. Libraries were prepared by immunoSEQ multiplex PCR; TCRdb keeps only in-frame clonotypes and omits some of them. The sample holds 300,000 or so clones, 65% to 85% seen once. The sequencing input was peripheral blood. The receptors were sampled from a woman in her forties or fifties with acute or convalescent COVID-19.

Only one count was recorded for this clone. The chain couples TRBV6-6 to TRBJ1-1, with a possible D match to TRBD1 (5 bases). Trimming removed 2 bases from V and 3 bases from J, with 16 bases in between. CDR3 size: 16 residues. Germline values: CDR1 MNHNY, CDR2 SVGAGI (reference sequence). CDR3 nucleotides: TGTGCCAGCAGTTACGCTGCCGGGGGAGGGGACACTGAAGCTTTCTTT. Amino acids: CASSYAAGGGDTEAFF.

As DNA, the CDR3 is TGTGCCAGCAGCTCATACCCTCAGACCTACGGGGGCTACACCTTC. Translating it yields CASSSYPQTYGGYTF. The chain recombines TRBV11-2 with TRBJ1-2, with unresolved D. This CDR3 spans 15 amino acids. CDR1 is SGHAT and CDR2 is FQNNGV in the germline V gene. The ends were cut back, 4 bases at V and 8 bases at J, with 20 bases in the middle.

This chain uses TRBV7-2 with TRBJ1-2; 10 bases are a match to TRBD1. In germline, CDR1 is SGHTA, CDR2 FQGNSA. With V trimmed by 5 bases and J by 8 bases, 14 bases remained unmatched. The CDR3 runs to 16 residues. CDR3 sequence reads: CASSLHSSGQGNGYTF. CDR3 DNA: TGTGCCAGCAGCCTCCATTCCTCGGGACAGGGGAACGGCTACACCTTC.

The V and J genes are TRBV5-8 and TRBJ2-6; D gene uncertain. Looked up from germline, CDR1 is SGHTS and CDR2 is YDEGEE. This CDR3 has 15 residues. Trimming took 4 bases from V and 2 from J, leaving 10 bases between them. The chain's CDR3 is CASSAYLPGANVLTF. The DNA of the CDR3 is TGTGCCAGCAGCGCCTACCTACCTGGGGCCAACGTCCTGACTTTC.

V gene TRBV6-4 combines with J gene TRBJ1-2, with 8 nucleotides matching TRBD1. With 9 bases clipped from V and 0 bases from J, the junction kept 12 bases outside the gene matches. From germline, CDR1 is MRHNA and CDR2 SNTAGT. The CDR3 consists of 16 residues. This chain's CDR3 is CARRQGPLVANYGYTF. CDR3 in DNA: TGTGCCAGGAGACAGGGGCCACTTGTAGCTAACTATGGCTACACCTTC.